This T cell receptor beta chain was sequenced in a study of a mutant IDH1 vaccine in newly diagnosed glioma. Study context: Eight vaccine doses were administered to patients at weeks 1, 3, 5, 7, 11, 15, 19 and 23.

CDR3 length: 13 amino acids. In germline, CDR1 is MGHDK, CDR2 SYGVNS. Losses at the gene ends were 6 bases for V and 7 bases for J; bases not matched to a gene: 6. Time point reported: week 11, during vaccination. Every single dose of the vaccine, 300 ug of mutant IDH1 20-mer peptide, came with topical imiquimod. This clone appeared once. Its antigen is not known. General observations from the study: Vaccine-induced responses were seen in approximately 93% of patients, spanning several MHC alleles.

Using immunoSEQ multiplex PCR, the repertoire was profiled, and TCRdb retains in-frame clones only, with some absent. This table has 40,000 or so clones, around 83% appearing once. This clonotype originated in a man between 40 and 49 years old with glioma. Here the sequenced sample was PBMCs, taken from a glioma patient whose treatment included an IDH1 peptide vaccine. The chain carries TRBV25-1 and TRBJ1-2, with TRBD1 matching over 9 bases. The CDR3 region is CASRQGAHPGYTF. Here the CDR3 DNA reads TGTGCCAGCAGACAGGGGGCGCATCCTGGCTACACCTTC.